Following are 11 T cell receptor beta chains from one sample sequenced in a study of T cell responses to AZD1222 COVID-19 vaccine. The method was immunoSEQ multiplex PCR; TCRdb's version includes in-frame clones alone and lacks a portion of them. The top ten hold approximately 0.98% of the sample, which has approximately 190,000 clones, about nine tenths seen once. The sample in question was peripheral blood, obtained on day 0 of AZD1222 vaccination. The source of these receptors is an adult in good health.

For the CDR3, the DNA is TGTGCCAGCAGTTCCAGACTCTCCAGGGATTGGAACACTGAAGCTTTCTTT. Protein: CASSSRLSRDWNTEAFF. This chain links TRBV6-2 or TRBV6-3 with TRBJ1-1; D perhaps matches TRBD1 (5 bases). The CDR3 sequence is 17 residues long. V lost 4 bases to trimming and J lost 1 base, with 19 bases between them. The germline V gene has CDR1 MNHEY and CDR2 SVGEGT.

The chain employs TRBV27 and TRBJ2-7; a possible D gene is TRBD1 (6 bases). V gave up 6 bases and J gave up 3 bases, with 15 bases separating them. This CDR3 is 14 amino acids long. The germline V gene encodes CDR1 MNHEY and CDR2 SMNVEV (reference sequence). CDR3 sequence: CASSQGTSNYEQYF. CDR3 DNA sequence: TGTGCCAGCAGCCAAGGGACATCGAACTACGAGCAGTACTTC.

The chain recombines TRBV7-2 with TRBJ2-3; D perhaps matches TRBD1 (5 bases). Trimming cost V 1 base and J 8 bases, with 16 bases left between them. The CDR3 is made up of 15 amino acids. Germline V lookup: CDR1 SGHTA, CDR2 FQGNSA. CDR3 residues: CASSLESQGLGTQYF. The CDR3 DNA reads TGTGCCAGCAGCTTAGAGTCCCAGGGTTTAGGTACGCAGTATTTT.

This clone is a singleton in its sample. The CDR3 is CASSGGLEQFF. The CDR3 DNA sequence: TGCGCCAGCAGCGGCGGGCTCGAGCAGTTCTTC. The chain employs TRBV4-3 and TRBJ2-1; D is perhaps TRBD2 (5 bases). The CDR3 covers 11 residues. The germline V gene encodes CDR1 LGHNA and CDR2 YSLEER. V lost 5 bases and J lost 10, with 9 bases in between.

The genes are TRBV12-5 and TRBJ1-6; TRBD1 is a possible D gene (6 bases). The CDR3 has 15 amino acids. Deletions cut 6 bases from V and 6 bases from J, with 15 bases between. The germline V gene encodes CDR1 LGHNT and CDR2 FRNRAP. The CDR3 nucleotides read TGTGCTAGTGGCCCACTTAGGGGGACTAATTCACCCCTCCACTTT. This gives the protein CASGPLRGTNSPLHF.

This chain links TRBV24-1 with TRBJ2-5; 7 bases map to TRBD1. J was trimmed by 5 bases and V by 3 bases; bases with no gene match: 11. CDR3 length equals 16 residues. Germline CDR1 is KGHDR and CDR2 is SFDVKD. CDR3 sequence: CATSDPTGQSGETQYF. The CDR3 DNA reads as TGTGCCACCAGTGATCCGACAGGGCAGAGCGGTGAGACCCAGTACTTC.

V is TRBV5-1 and J is TRBJ2-7; 7 bases match TRBD1. In germline, CDR1 is SGHRS, CDR2 YFSETQ. The CDR3 length is 13 residues. Trimming cost V 4 bases and J 3 bases; bases outside gene matches: 4. The CDR3 sequence is CASSRGTDYEQYF. DNA of the CDR3: TGCGCCAGCAGCAGAGGGACAGACTACGAGCAGTACTTC.

This rearrangement joins TRBV12-5 to TRBJ1-1, with D possibly matching TRBD1 (6 bases). From germline, CDR1 is LGHNT and CDR2 FRNRAP. The CDR3 spans 14 residues. V lost 4 bases, J lost 5 bases, and 14 bases lay in between. The CDR3 is CASGSSPGVTEAFF. CDR3 in DNA: TGTGCTAGTGGTTCGTCTCCAGGGGTTACTGAAGCTTTCTTT.

This chain links TRBV28 with TRBJ2-3; D possibly uses TRBD1 or TRBD2 (5 bases each). Germline V CDR1 and CDR2: MDHEN, SYDVKM. The length of the CDR3 is 14 residues. Between the trimmed V and J ends, which lost 2 bases and 4 bases, there was a span of 10 bases. CDR3 DNA: TGTGCCAGCAGTTTAGGGGGAGCTGCAGATACGCAGTATTTT. Encoded protein: CASSLGGAADTQYF.

This sequence joins TRBV5-8 and TRBJ1-2, with D maybe TRBD1 (5 bases). CDR3 length: 14 amino acids. Germline CDR1 is SGHTS and CDR2 is YDEGEE. The V gene lost 7 bases and the J gene lost 4 bases, with 17 bases spanning the gap. The CDR3 DNA is TGTGCCAGCCTCGACGCTTGGGACGTCTATGGCTACACCTTC. Translation: CASLDAWDVYGYTF.

The chain uses TRBV3-1 (or the pseudogene TRBV3-2) and TRBJ2-7, with 11 bases matching TRBD2. This CDR3 comprises 15 residues. CDR1 is LGHDT and CDR2 is YNNKEL in the germline V gene (reference sequence). V lost 1 base, J lost 7 bases, and 6 bases stayed unmatched. CDR3 in amino acids: CASSQVAGGPSEQYF. The CDR3 coding sequence is TGTGCCAGCAGCCAAGTAGCGGGGGGGCCGAGTGAGCAGTACTTC.